The clone carrying this T cell receptor (beta chain) has just a few counts. This sample is drawn from a study of identical twins' blood T cells. CDR1 LGHNT and CDR2 FRNRAP come from the germline V gene. The V end lost 6 bases, the J end lost 5 bases, and 17 bases lay between the germline ends. The CDR3 extends over 15 amino acids. Original handling: Each donor had about 90,000 to nearly 550,000 clonotypes. TCRdb re-derived calls from the 5' RACE reads in MiXCR, one entry per CDR3 protein. The V and J calls follow TCRdb's processing rather than the paper's. The data contain a few hundred thousand distinct CDR3 sequences, 25% to 35% of them singletons.

The TCR originated in a woman aged 18 to 55 in good health. The material sequenced was PBMCs. J is TRBJ2-1 and V is TRBV12-5; no reliable D call. Written as DNA, the CDR3 is TGTGCTAGTGGCCCCCCGGACCTTGCCCACAATGAGCAGTTCTTC. Protein product: CASGPPDLAHNEQFF. Looking up the rest from reference TRBV12-5 and TRBJ2-1 gives the full variable domain: DARVTQTPRHKVTEMGQEVTMRCQPILGHNTVFWYRQTMMQGLELLAYFRNRAPLDDSGMPKDRFSAEMPDATLATLKIQPSEPRDSAVYFCASGPPDLAHNEQFFGPGTRLTVL.